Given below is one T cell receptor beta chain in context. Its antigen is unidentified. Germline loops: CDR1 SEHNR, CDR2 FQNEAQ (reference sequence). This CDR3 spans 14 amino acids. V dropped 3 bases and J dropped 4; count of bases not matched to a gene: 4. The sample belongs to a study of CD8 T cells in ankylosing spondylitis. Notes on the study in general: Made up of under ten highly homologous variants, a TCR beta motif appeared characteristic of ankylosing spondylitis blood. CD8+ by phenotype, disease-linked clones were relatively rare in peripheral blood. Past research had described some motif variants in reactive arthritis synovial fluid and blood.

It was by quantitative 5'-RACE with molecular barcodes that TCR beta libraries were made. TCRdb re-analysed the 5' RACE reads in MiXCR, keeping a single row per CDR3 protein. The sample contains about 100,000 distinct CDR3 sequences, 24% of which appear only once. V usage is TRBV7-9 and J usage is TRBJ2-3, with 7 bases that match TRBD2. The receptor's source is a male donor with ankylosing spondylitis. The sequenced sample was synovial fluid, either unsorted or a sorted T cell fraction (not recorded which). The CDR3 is CASSFTSASDTQYF. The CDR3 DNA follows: TGTGCCAGCAGCTTTACTAGCGCCTCAGATACGCAGTATTTT.